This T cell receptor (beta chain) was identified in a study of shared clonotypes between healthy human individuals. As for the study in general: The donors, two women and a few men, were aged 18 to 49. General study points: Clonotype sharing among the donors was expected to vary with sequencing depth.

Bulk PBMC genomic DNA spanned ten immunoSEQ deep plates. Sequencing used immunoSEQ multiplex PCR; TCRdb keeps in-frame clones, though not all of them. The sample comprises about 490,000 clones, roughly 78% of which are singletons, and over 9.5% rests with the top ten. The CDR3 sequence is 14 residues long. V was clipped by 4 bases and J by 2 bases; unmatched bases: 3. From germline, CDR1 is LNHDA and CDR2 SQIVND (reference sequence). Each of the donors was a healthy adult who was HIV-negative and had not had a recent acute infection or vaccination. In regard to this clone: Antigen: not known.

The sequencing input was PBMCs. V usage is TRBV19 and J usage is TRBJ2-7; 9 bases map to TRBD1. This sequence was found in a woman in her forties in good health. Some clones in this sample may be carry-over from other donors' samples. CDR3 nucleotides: TGTGCCAGTAGTAGACAGGGGGATACCTACGAGCAGTACTTC. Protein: CASSRQGDTYEQYF.